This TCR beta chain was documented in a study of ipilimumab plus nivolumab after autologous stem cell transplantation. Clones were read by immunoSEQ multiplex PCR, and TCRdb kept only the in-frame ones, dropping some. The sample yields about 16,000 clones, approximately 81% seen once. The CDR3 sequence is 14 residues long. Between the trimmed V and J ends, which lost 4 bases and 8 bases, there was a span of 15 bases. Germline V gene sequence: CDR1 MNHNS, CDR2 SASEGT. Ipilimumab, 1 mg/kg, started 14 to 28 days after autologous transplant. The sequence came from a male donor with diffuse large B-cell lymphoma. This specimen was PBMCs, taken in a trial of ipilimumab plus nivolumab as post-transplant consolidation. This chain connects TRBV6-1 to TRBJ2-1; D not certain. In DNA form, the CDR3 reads TGTGCCAGCAGTGTGGGGTCCGTGGTCGATGAGCAGTTCTTC. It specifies CASSVGSVVDEQFF.